Below, 30 T cell receptor beta chains from the same sample are listed, as sequenced in a study of blood T cell repertoires in COVID-19. TCRdb's copy holds only in-frame clones and misses some; the assay was immunoSEQ multiplex PCR. The sample holds 110,000 or so clones, roughly 85% seen once. Sequenced sample: peripheral blood. The source is a man aged 40-49 years with acute or convalescent COVID-19.

This chain joins TRBV9 and TRBJ2-1; D possibly corresponds to TRBD2 (5 bases). The V end lost 0 bases, the J end lost 8 bases, and 12 bases lay between the germline ends. In germline, CDR1 is SGDLS, CDR2 YYNGEE. The CDR3 sequence is 14 residues long. The CDR3 DNA is TGTGCCAGCAGCGTAGTGGACTCCACCTATGAGCAGTTCTTC. Residues: CASSVVDSTYEQFF.

The chain has TRBV3-1 (or the pseudogene TRBV3-2) and TRBJ2-3; 9 positions agree with TRBD2. With 4 bases clipped from V and 5 bases from J, the junction kept 13 bases outside the gene matches. There are 17 residues in the CDR3. Germline V CDR1 and CDR2: LGHDT, YNNKEL (reference sequence). In nucleotides, the CDR3 is TGTGCCAGCAGCCGAACACTGGGCGGGGGGGGCCGAGATACGCAGTATTTT. This sequence encodes CASSRTLGGGGRDTQYF.

The chain recombines TRBV3-1 (or the pseudogene TRBV3-2) with TRBJ2-7; D is undetermined. Germline lookup yields CDR1 LGHDT and CDR2 YNNKEL (reference sequence). CDR3 length equals 15 residues. V was shortened by 0 bases and J by 3 bases, with 12 bases between the two germline ends. This chain's CDR3 is CASSQDLGAFYEQYF. CDR3 nucleotide sequence: TGTGCCAGCAGCCAAGATCTAGGCGCCTTCTACGAGCAGTACTTC.

The chain links TRBV5-1 to TRBJ1-1; 12 nucleotides align to TRBD1. The CDR3 is made up of 17 amino acids. From germline, CDR1 is SGHRS and CDR2 YFSETQ. V was clipped by 2 bases and J by 5 bases; unmatched bases: 10. Here the CDR3 reads CASSFTGTGGGWTEAFF. CDR3 coding DNA: TGCGCCAGCAGCTTCACCGGGACAGGGGGCGGGTGGACTGAAGCTTTCTTT.

The rearrangement uses TRBV14 and TRBJ2-4, with 13 positions matching TRBD2. The V and J ends lost 5 bases and 7 bases, in that order; junction bases with no gene match: 11. The CDR3 consists of 17 residues. The germline gives CDR1 SGHDN, CDR2 FVKESK. The chain's CDR3 is CASSSRLAGGLGNIQYF. The CDR3 DNA follows: TGTGCCAGCAGCTCGAGACTAGCGGGGGGTCTCGGCAACATTCAGTACTTC.

The chain joins TRBV6-5 to TRBJ1-1; TRBD1 matches 9 bases. V shed 5 bases, J shed 4 bases, and the junction held 8 bases outside the gene matches. From germline, CDR1 is MNHEY and CDR2 SVGAGI. The CDR3 has 15 amino acids. Here the CDR3 reads CASSLRDRAVTEAFF. In DNA, the CDR3 is TGTGCCAGCAGTCTCCGGGACAGGGCGGTCACTGAAGCTTTCTTT.

There are a few counts of this clone. The chain uses TRBV12-5 and TRBJ2-7; TRBD2 might be the D (6 bases). The germline V gene encodes CDR1 LGHNT and CDR2 FRNRAP. The CDR3 covers 15 residues. Trimming left V 4 bases short and J 1 base short, with 14 bases between. DNA of the CDR3: TGTGCTAGTGGTTCGTCGGGGGACGGATCCTACGAGCAGTACTTC. Protein product: CASGSSGDGSYEQYF.

This chain joins TRBV5-1 and TRBJ2-5; 8 bases fit TRBD2. Germline assignment: CDR1 SGHRS and CDR2 YFSETQ. The CDR3 has 14 amino acids. With 4 bases clipped from V and 1 base from J, the junction kept 3 bases outside the gene matches. The CDR3 DNA reads TGCGCCAGCAGCCCAAGCGGGGGCCAAGAGACCCAGTACTTC. Amino acid sequence: CASSPSGGQETQYF.

The chain is built from TRBV6-4 and TRBJ1-4; 10 positions agree with TRBD1. V lost 10 bases and J lost 8; bases outside the gene matches: 7. The CDR3 has 13 amino acids. Germline V gene data show CDR1 as MRHNA and CDR2 as SNTAGT. CDR3 coding DNA: TGTGCCACCGCGACAGGGGGCGAGGAAAAACTGTTTTTT. Its translation: CATATGGEEKLFF.

The chain links TRBV4-1 to TRBJ2-3, with 16 bases identical to TRBD2. Germline CDR1 is MGHRA and CDR2 is YSYEKL. Trimming removed 4 bases from V and 4 bases from J; junction bases left unmatched: 14. CDR3 size: 20 residues. CDR3 protein: CASSRAAAGTSGGAADTQYF. The CDR3 DNA reads as TGCGCCAGCAGCCGAGCTGCCGCCGGGACTAGCGGGGGGGCCGCAGATACGCAGTATTTT.

This chain links TRBV5-1 with TRBJ2-5; 7 nucleotides align to TRBD1. This CDR3 spans 14 amino acids. The germline CDR1 and CDR2 sequences are SGHRS and YFSETQ. The J segment lost 2 bases and the V segment lost 4 bases, leaving 5 bases of the junction unmatched. The chain's CDR3 is CASSLDRSQETQYF. The CDR3 DNA follows: TGCGCCAGCAGCCTGGACAGGTCACAAGAGACCCAGTACTTC.

V usage is TRBV5-6 and J usage is TRBJ1-2, with D possibly matching TRBD1 (5 bases). The CDR3 is 15 residues long. V was clipped by 4 bases and J by 4 bases, with 17 bases between them. The germline V gene has CDR1 SGHDT and CDR2 YYEEEE. The DNA of the CDR3 is TGTGCCAGCAGCATCTCACAGGTCTTTTTCTATGGCTACACCTTC. This encodes CASSISQVFFYGYTF. The full variable domain, rest sourced from reference TRBV5-6 and TRBJ1-2, is DAGVTQSPTHLIKTRGQQVTLRCSPKSGHDTVSWYQQALGQGPQFIFQYYEEEERQRGNFPDRFSGHQFPNYSSELNVNALLLGDSALYLCASSISQVFFYGYTFGSGTRLTVV.

V usage is TRBV2 and J usage is TRBJ2-5; a possible D gene is TRBD2 (5 bases). V lost 6 bases and J lost 5, with 13 bases in between. Germline CDR1 reads SNHLY; CDR2 reads FYNNEI. This CDR3 spans 13 amino acids. The CDR3 region is CASRFSEGETQYF. The DNA of the CDR3 is TGTGCCAGCAGATTTAGCGAGGGTGAGACCCAGTACTTC.

The J gene is TRBJ2-6, the V gene TRBV20-1, with D perhaps matching TRBD2 (6 bases). V was pared by 3 bases and J by 2 bases, with 8 bases between. The CDR3 is 14 amino acids. Germline V CDR1 and CDR2: DFQATT, SNEGSKA (reference sequence). The CDR3 DNA is TGCAGTGCTAGTTCGGGAGCTGGGGCCAACGTCCTGACTTTC. It is translated as CSASSGAGANVLTF.

V and J are TRBV12-3 or TRBV12-4 and TRBJ1-6; D remains unclear. The CDR3 spans 13 residues. Trimming took off 7 bases at V and 7 bases at J, with 11 bases between the two ends. Here the CDR3 reads CASTGNTNSPLHF. CDR3 in DNA: TGTGCCAGCACGGGAAACACCAATTCACCCCTCCACTTT.

The V and J genes are TRBV28 and TRBJ1-2; D call uncertain. The germline V gene encodes CDR1 MDHEN and CDR2 SYDVKM. Between the trimmed V and J ends, which lost 6 bases and 5 bases, there was a span of 13 bases. This CDR3 spans 13 amino acids. This chain's CDR3 is CASSPGWMYGYTF. The CDR3 nucleotides are TGTGCCAGCAGCCCGGGTTGGATGTATGGCTACACCTTC.

The chain uses TRBV4-1 and TRBJ2-1; D is ambiguous. V lost 0 bases and J lost 6, with 15 bases in between. The CDR3 runs to 16 residues. CDR1 is MGHRA, CDR2 YSYEKL, per germline. CDR3 DNA: TGCGCCAGCAGCCAAGATCCGTCTACCAACTTCAATGAGCAGTTCTTC. Encoded protein: CASSQDPSTNFNEQFF.

V and J are TRBV6-2 or TRBV6-3 and TRBJ2-3; 7 bases fit TRBD2. V shed 5 bases, J shed 0 bases, and the junction held 8 bases outside the gene matches. The germline CDR1 and CDR2 sequences are MNHEY and SVGEGT. The CDR3 loop spans 16 amino acids. This CDR3 is CASSPWGGGSTDTQYF. The CDR3 DNA is TGTGCCAGCAGTCCCTGGGGGGGAGGTAGCACAGATACGCAGTATTTT.

The rearrangement links TRBV10-3 to TRBJ2-2, with 12 bases fitting TRBD2. After removal of 10 bases from V and 5 bases from J, the junction contained 2 bases not matched to a gene. CDR1 ENHRY and CDR2 SYGVKD come from the germline V gene. This CDR3 spans 13 amino acids. Here the CDR3 DNA reads TGTGCCACAACTAGCGGGGGGACCGGGGAGCTGTTTTTT. Translated, it gives CATTSGGTGELFF.

This chain links TRBV6-6 with TRBJ2-2, with 7 nucleotides matching TRBD2. J lost 5 bases, V lost 7 bases, and 7 bases had no gene match. The germline V gene encodes CDR1 MNHNY and CDR2 SVGAGI (reference sequence). This CDR3 contains 14 residues. CDR3: CASTSSGGTGELFF. The DNA of the CDR3 is TGTGCCAGCACTTCATCGGGGGGAACCGGGGAGCTGTTTTTT.

CDR3 residues: CASSPGSILYQETQYF. CDR3 in DNA: TGTGCCAGCAGCCCCGGGAGTATTCTGTACCAAGAGACCCAGTACTTC. The gene calls are TRBV14 and TRBJ2-5; D is perhaps TRBD2 (6 bases). The CDR3 has 16 residues. Germline assignment: CDR1 SGHDN and CDR2 FVKESK. V lost 4 bases and J lost 0, with 15 bases in between.

V is TRBV6-1 and J is TRBJ2-2; 10 positions match TRBD2. With V trimmed by 2 bases and J by 4 bases, 7 bases remained unmatched. The CDR3 is 17 amino acids. Germline values: CDR1 MNHNS, CDR2 SASEGT. The CDR3 loop reads CASSEIGSGGITGELFF. DNA for the CDR3: TGTGCCAGCAGTGAAATTGGTAGCGGGGGGATCACCGGGGAGCTGTTTTTT.

In its sample, this clone was seen a few times. The CDR3 DNA is TGTGCCAGCAGCTCGACTAGCGGAGTAGAGACCCAGTACTTC. It translates to CASSSTSGVETQYF. J is TRBJ2-5 and V is TRBV7-7, with 9 positions matching TRBD2. This CDR3 comprises 14 residues. J was trimmed by 4 bases and V by 4 bases; bases with no gene match: 4. Germline CDR1 SSHAT, CDR2 FNYEAQ (reference sequence).

V is TRBV19 and J is TRBJ2-1, with 9 bases identical to TRBD2. This CDR3 spans 16 amino acids. From germline, CDR1 is LNHDA and CDR2 SQIVND (reference sequence). V shed 5 bases and J 1 base; nucleotides not matched to a gene: 6. The CDR3 DNA reads TGTGCCAGTAGTTTTAGCGGGGGCCTTTCCTACAATGAGCAGTTCTTC. The encoded protein is CASSFSGGLSYNEQFF.

This sequence joins TRBV19 and TRBJ2-7, with D perhaps matching TRBD2 (5 bases). The CDR3 has 13 residues. In germline, CDR1 is LNHDA, CDR2 SQIVND (reference sequence). V was cut by 10 bases and J by 0 bases, with 13 bases left in between. CDR3 sequence: CATSREFSYEQYF. The CDR3 nucleotides read TGTGCCACCTCCCGGGAATTCTCCTACGAGCAGTACTTC.

This rearrangement joins TRBV7-8 to TRBJ1-2; TRBD1 matches 7 bases. The CDR3 runs to 14 residues. Germline-derived CDR1 and CDR2 are SGHVS and FQNEAQ. Germline trimming cut 1 base from V and 4 bases from J; bases unmatched to any gene: 3. CDR3 DNA sequence: TGTGCCAGCAGCTTAGGGGGGACAGCCTATGGCTACACCTTC. This gives the protein CASSLGGTAYGYTF. The full variable domain, its missing parts supplied by reference TRBV7-8 and TRBJ1-2, is GAGVSQSPRYKVAKRGQDVALRCDPISGHVSLFWYQQALGQGPEFLTYFQNEAQLDKSGLPSDRFFAERPEGSVSTLKIQRTQQEDSAVYLCASSLGGTAYGYTFGSGTRLTVV.

This clone was found once. The V gene is TRBV12-3 or TRBV12-4, the J gene TRBJ1-2; TRBD1 might be the D (5 bases). The CDR3 runs to 13 residues. The V and J ends lost 3 bases and 7 bases respectively, with 12 bases between them. The CDR3: CASSFGRESGYTF. CDR3 DNA: TGTGCCAGCAGTTTCGGCAGGGAAAGTGGCTACACCTTC.

J is TRBJ2-3 and V is TRBV11-2; D gene ambiguous. V lost 2 bases and J lost 4, with 7 bases in between. There are 13 residues in the CDR3. CDR1 and CDR2 from the germline V gene are SGHAT and FQNNGV. CDR3 protein: CASSLLSADTQYF. DNA of the CDR3: TGTGCCAGCAGCTTATTGAGCGCAGATACGCAGTATTTT.

This rearrangement joins TRBV30 to TRBJ1-2; 7 nucleotides match TRBD1. Germline V gives CDR1 GTSNPN, CDR2 SVGIG (reference sequence). CDR3 length: 13 amino acids. With V trimmed by 5 bases and J by 2 bases, 5 bases remained unmatched. CDR3: CAWEDRANYGYTF. The CDR3 nucleotides are TGTGCCTGGGAAGACAGGGCAAACTATGGCTACACCTTC.

The V and J genes are TRBV29-1 and TRBJ1-1, with TRBD1 as a possible D gene (5 bases). Trimming left V 6 bases short and J 3 bases short, with 8 bases between. The germline V gene encodes CDR1 SQVTM and CDR2 ANQGSEA. The CDR3 has 11 amino acids. The CDR3 region has the DNA TGCAGCGTATCAGGGCACACTGAAGCTTTCTTT. Translating it yields CSVSGHTEAFF.